The 23 T cell receptor beta chains presented below share a single source sample, sequenced in a study of lung T cells in sarcoidosis with Löfgren's syndrome. TCRdb reprocessed the reads via MiXCR and lists one record per CDR3 protein. The repertoire has 9,400 or so distinct CDR3 sequences, nearly 20% of them found once; the top ten carry 6% to 9%. Specimen: CD4+ T cells from bronchoalveolar lavage. Every receptor here comes from a human donor with sarcoidosis (Löfgren's syndrome or another form), or a control subject (not recorded which).

This clonotype has a count of ten or more. The J gene is TRBJ2-3, the V gene TRBV28; 12 nucleotides agree with TRBD2. Unmatched junction bases numbered 9, after V lost 3 bases and J lost 2 bases. CDR3 length: 18 amino acids. Germline V CDR1 and CDR2: MDHEN, SYDVKM. CDR3 sequence reads: CASSFSSGLAGFTDTQYF. The CDR3 DNA is TGTGCCAGCAGTTTTTCCAGCGGACTAGCGGGATTCACAGATACGCAGTATTTT.

This clonotype has ten or more counts. The chain employs TRBV7-8 and TRBJ2-7, with 8 bases lining up with TRBD1. CDR3 length: 18 amino acids. The junction had 21 bases not matched to a gene; V was cut back by 3 bases and J by 8 bases. Germline V gene lookup returns CDR1 SGHVS and CDR2 FQNEAQ. This CDR3 reads CASSFQAGRGLPTTQQYF. The CDR3, as DNA: TGTGCCAGCAGCTTTCAGGCAGGCAGGGGGCTTCCTACGACTCAGCAGTACTTC. Together with reference TRBV7-8 and TRBJ2-7, the CDR3 gives the full variable domain: GAGVSQSPRYKVAKRGQDVALRCDPISGHVSLFWYQQALGQGPEFLTYFQNEAQLDKSGLPSDRFFAERPEGSVSTLKIQRTQQEDSAVYLCASSFQAGRGLPTTQQYFGPGTRLTVT.

By share, this clonotype ranks as medium-sized (0.01 to 0.1%). The chain is built from TRBV7-2 and TRBJ2-1, with 7 nucleotides matching TRBD2. The CDR3 has 15 residues. Germline V gene data show CDR1 as SGHTA and CDR2 as FQGNSA. V shed 5 bases, J shed 1 base, and the junction held 5 bases outside the gene matches. The chain's CDR3 is CASSLGLPSYNEQFF. The CDR3 DNA follows: TGTGCCAGCAGCCTGGGACTACCGTCCTACAATGAGCAGTTCTTC.

This clonotype was seen at least ten times. The chain couples TRBV25-1 to TRBJ1-3; D is unclear. Germline V gene lookup returns CDR1 MGHDK and CDR2 SYGVNS. Trimming removed 2 bases from V and 2 bases from J, with 7 bases in between. The CDR3 is made up of 14 amino acids. As DNA, the CDR3 is TGTGCCAGCAGTGAAGAACGGACTGGAAACACCATATATTTT. As protein: CASSEERTGNTIYF.

Sample share makes this clonotype medium-sized. The chain couples TRBV6-2 or TRBV6-3 to TRBJ2-3; 10 bases map to TRBD2. V was pared by 6 bases and J by 3 bases, with 9 bases of the junction left unmatched. Germline CDR1 and CDR2: MNHEY and SVGEGT. The CDR3 extends over 16 amino acids. The CDR3 reads CASSRIAGGLTDTQYF. Written as DNA, the CDR3 is TGTGCCAGCAGCAGAATAGCGGGAGGCTTAACAGATACGCAGTATTTT.

This clonotype is categorized as medium-sized. The chain links TRBV28 to TRBJ1-5; D possibly corresponds to TRBD1 (5 bases). The CDR3 extends over 12 amino acids. Trimming pared 6 bases from V and 3 bases from J, leaving 6 bases between. Germline assignment: CDR1 MDHEN and CDR2 SYDVKM. CDR3 loop: CASRGANQPQHF. In DNA, the CDR3 is TGTGCCAGCAGAGGGGCCAATCAGCCCCAGCATTTT.

This clonotype has a count of ten or more. One end of the junction does not line up with germline, which may come from a read error. The chain couples TRBV3-1 to TRBJ2-1; 10 bases are shared with TRBD2. The CDR3 length is 15 residues. In germline, CDR1 is LGHDT, CDR2 YNNKEL (reference sequence). The CDR3 is CASSPPSGGYNGQFF. CDR3 DNA: TGTGCCAGCAGCCCGCCTAGCGGGGGCTATAATGGGCAGTTCTTC.

Many counts were recorded for this clonotype. The chain combines TRBV5-1 with TRBJ2-2; TRBD2 agrees at 9 bases. There are 18 residues in the CDR3. Germline-derived CDR1 and CDR2 are SGHRS and YFSETQ. J lost 2 bases, V lost 2 bases, and 10 bases had no gene match. CDR3 loop: CASSFRLAGTGNTGELFF. CDR3 sequence (DNA): TGCGCCAGCAGCTTCAGGCTAGCGGGAACGGGTAACACCGGGGAGCTGTTTTTT.

This clonotype was seen many times. This chain uses TRBV20-1 with TRBJ1-5; 7 positions match TRBD1. Germline-derived CDR1 and CDR2 are DFQATT and SNEGSKA (reference sequence). The V segment lost 0 bases and the J segment 3 bases; nucleotides outside the gene matches: 11. The CDR3 is 17 residues long. This CDR3 reads CSARDQLGQVINQPQHF. The CDR3 nucleotides read TGCAGTGCTAGAGATCAGTTAGGACAGGTAATCAATCAGCCCCAGCATTTT.

This clonotype has a count of ten or more. This chain joins TRBV20-1 and TRBJ2-5, with 9 bases fitting TRBD2. This CDR3 contains 14 residues. The J segment lost 5 bases and the V segment lost 5 bases, leaving 9 bases of the junction unmatched. Germline CDR1 reads DFQATT; CDR2 reads SNEGSKA (reference sequence). The CDR3 is CSAGTSTLRETQYF. As DNA, the CDR3 is TGCAGTGCTGGGACTAGCACCCTCCGGGAGACCCAGTACTTC.

At least ten counts were recorded for this clonotype. This sequence joins TRBV24-1 and TRBJ2-1, with a weak D call TRBD2 (6 bases). The CDR3 is 16 amino acids. The V gene lost 4 bases and the J gene lost 7 bases, with 19 bases spanning the gap. CDR1 and CDR2 from the germline V gene are KGHDR and SFDVKD. The CDR3 here is CATSDSGTSILNEQFF. CDR3 sequence (DNA): TGTGCCACCAGTGACTCGGGCACTAGCATCCTAAATGAGCAGTTCTTC.

Worth noting for this clonotype: The junction does not match germline at one end; this may be a read error. The chain links TRBV27 to TRBJ2-3, with TRBD2 as a possible D gene (5 bases). CDR1 is MNHEY, CDR2 SMNVEV, per germline (reference sequence). The CDR3 runs to 14 residues. The CDR3, as DNA: TGTGCCAGTAGAGGACTTCAGATCACAGATACGCGGTATTTT. It codes for CASRGLQITDTRYF.

This clonotype was recorded many times. The chain combines TRBV11-2 with TRBJ1-5, with D hard to call. The germline V and J ends were trimmed by 3 bases and 3 bases, with 6 bases remaining between them. Per germline, CDR1 SGHAT and CDR2 FQNNGV. There are 13 residues in the CDR3. The CDR3, as DNA: TGTGCCAGCAGCTTCAGTGTCAATCAGCCCCAGCATTTT. Amino acid sequence: CASSFSVNQPQHF.

This clonotype showed up many times. V is TRBV7-6 and J is TRBJ1-2; tentative D call: TRBD1 (6 bases). The V end lost 5 bases, the J end lost 8 bases, and 12 bases lay between the germline ends. The germline gives CDR1 SGHVS, CDR2 FNYEAQ. The length of the CDR3 is 12 residues. The CDR3 region is CASSLQGEGYTF. The CDR3 DNA is TGTGCCAGCAGCCTACAGGGTGAGGGCTACACCTTC.

This clonotype showed up just a few times. A much larger clone sits a single nucleotide away, making a read error possible. This chain joins TRBV9 and TRBJ2-5; D assignment may be TRBD1 or TRBD2 (5 bases each). CDR1 is SGDLS, CDR2 YYNGEE, per germline. CDR3 size: 15 residues. CDR3 DNA sequence: TGTGCCGGCAGCGTAGAGGGACCAGCTGCAGAGACCCAGTACTTC. Encoded protein: CAGSVEGPAAETQYF.

This clonotype is deemed medium-sized. The CDR3 protein is CASSGTGNQPQHF. The CDR3 nucleotides read TGTGCCAGCAGTGGGACAGGGAATCAGCCCCAGCATTTT. This rearrangement joins TRBV6-1 to TRBJ1-5, with TRBD1 matching over 8 bases. Germline values: CDR1 MNHNS, CDR2 SASEGT. The V and J ends lost 4 bases and 4 bases, in that order; junction bases with no gene match: 0. This CDR3 region has 13 residues.

This clonotype was seen many times. This chain links TRBV7-9 with TRBJ1-3, with D unresolved. Germline lookup yields CDR1 SEHNR and CDR2 FQNEAQ (reference sequence). The CDR3 loop spans 15 amino acids. Trimming stripped 2 bases from V and 0 bases from J, with 8 bases between. The CDR3 protein is CASSLLSFSGNTIYF. The CDR3 DNA sequence: TGTGCCAGCAGCTTACTATCCTTCTCTGGAAACACCATATATTTT.

By its share, this clonotype is medium-sized (0.01 to 0.1%). The chain has TRBV12-3 or TRBV12-4 and TRBJ2-1; TRBD2 matches 7 bases. The CDR3 contains 16 residues. With V trimmed by 3 bases and J by 0 bases, 5 bases remained unmatched. The CDR3 DNA reads as TGTGCCAGCAGTTTCGCGGGGGAGAGCTCCTACAATGAGCAGTTCTTC. Its translation: CASSFAGESSYNEQFF.

This clonotype has ten or more counts. The rearrangement uses TRBV29-1 and TRBJ2-3; 14 bases agree with TRBD2. Unmatched junction bases numbered 7, after V lost 6 bases and J lost 8 bases. Per the germline V gene, CDR1 is SQVTM and CDR2 is ANQGSEA. CDR3 size: 14 residues. The CDR3 here is CSVPGLAGVGTQYF. Written as DNA, the CDR3 is TGCAGCGTCCCGGGACTAGCGGGAGTTGGTACGCAGTATTTT.

This clonotype occurred many times. This chain connects TRBV6-1 to TRBJ1-5; maybe TRBD1 (5 bases). V was pared by 7 bases and J by 7 bases, with 14 bases between. Germline V lookup: CDR1 MNHNS, CDR2 SASEGT. The CDR3 is 13 amino acids. The CDR3 region is CASTLGERQPQHF. Here the CDR3 DNA reads TGTGCCAGCACCTTGGGGGAGAGGCAGCCCCAGCATTTT.

This clonotype occurred many times. This chain uses TRBV6-1 with TRBJ1-1, with D hard to call. This CDR3 region has 14 residues. V was cut by 7 bases and J by 1 base, with 13 bases left in between. Germline values: CDR1 MNHNS, CDR2 SASEGT. This CDR3 reads CASTRLRENTEAFF. The CDR3 DNA follows: TGTGCCAGCACAAGATTACGGGAGAACACTGAAGCTTTCTTT.

This clonotype showed up just a few times. The genes are TRBV11-2 and TRBJ2-3, with 9 bases lining up with TRBD2. The V gene's germline CDR1 is SGHAT and CDR2 FQNNGV. V was pared by 5 bases and J by 2 bases, with 11 bases of the junction left unmatched. The CDR3 is made up of 17 amino acids. CDR3 sequence: CASSRNLAGLTTDTQYF. The CDR3 bases are TGTGCCAGCAGCCGGAACCTAGCGGGGCTAACCACAGATACGCAGTATTTT. The entire variable domain, with the rest obtained from reference TRBV11-2 and TRBJ2-3, is as follows: EAGVAQSPRYKIIEKRQSVAFWCNPISGHATLYWYQQILGQGPKLLIQFQNNGVVDDSQLPKDRFSAERLKGVDSTLKIQPAKLEDSAVYLCASSRNLAGLTTDTQYFGPGTRLTVL.

This clonotype turned up a few times. This chain links TRBV30 with TRBJ1-2; D is perhaps TRBD1 (5 bases). Trimming shortened V by 1 base and J by 4 bases, and 13 bases separated the two germline ends. The CDR3 consists of 14 residues. CDR1 is GTSNPN, CDR2 SVGIG, per germline (reference sequence). In DNA, the CDR3 is TGTGCCTGGAGTGCCCTCACAGGTTCCTATGGCTACACCTTC. This codes for CAWSALTGSYGYTF.